This T cell receptor beta chain stems from a study of CD8 T cells in ankylosing spondylitis. V shed 2 bases and J shed 9 bases, with 12 bases lying between them. The CDR3 spans 13 residues. TCRdb re-called the 5' RACE reads through MiXCR, storing one row per CDR3 protein. Of over 400,000 distinct CDR3 sequences in the sample, more than 25% were seen once. Study-wide results and caveats: What seemed typical of ankylosing spondylitis blood was a TCR beta motif built from under 10 highly homologous variants. Reported data indicate significant enrichment of disease-linked clones within matched ankylosing spondylitis synovial fluid.

This clonotype was seen only a few times. What it binds is not known. The V call is TRBV12-3 or TRBV12-4, the J call TRBJ2-3; D ambiguous. The receptor comes from a male donor with ankylosing spondylitis. Sequencing was performed on blood, either unsorted or a sorted T cell fraction (not recorded which). The CDR3 protein is CASSLRVGSTQYF. The CDR3 nucleotides read TGTGCCAGCAGTTTAAGGGTCGGGTCGACGCAGTATTTT.